Sequencing of this T cell receptor beta chain was carried out in a study of CD8 T cells in ankylosing spondylitis (dated by TCRdb to about 2017). For context, the study as a whole: T cell receptor beta repertoires were profiled in healthy donors and ankylosing spondylitis patients so that disease-linked TCR variants could be found. In total, the full study cohort was made up of some 110 healthy donors and more than 20 ankylosing spondylitis patients. Samples of peripheral blood were taken, and for ankylosing spondylitis patients, synovial fluid was collected as well. Study-wide findings and limitations: A TCR beta motif made up of several highly homologous amino acid variants appeared to be characteristic of blood from ankylosing spondylitis patients. Some of the motif variants had been reported before in the synovial fluid and blood of reactive arthritis patients, a finding that suggests common disease-initiation mechanisms. Significant enrichment of the disease-linked clones was reported in matched synovial fluid samples from ankylosing spondylitis patients. The disease-linked clones showed a CD8+ phenotype and occurred at relatively low frequencies in peripheral blood.

The run used an Illumina HiSeq 2500. TCR beta libraries were prepared by quantitative 5'-RACE with molecular barcodes. The authors' analysis ran thus. To identify disease-linked TCR variants, a new computational method was used, one built on a probabilistic model of VDJ rearrangement. The public reads were quality trimmed at Q25 with fastp and then assembled into clones with MiXCR by TCRdb, keeping productive beta chains. Rows with a matching CDR3 protein are joined into one entry that keeps the most common DNA and genes. Clone size and V and J calls follow TCRdb, not the original study. For this sample there are about 840,000 distinct CDR3 sequences; 10% to 15% appear just once. Approximately 0.46% of the sample is taken by the ten largest. Spanning cysteine to phenylalanine, the CDR3 consists of 14 amino acids. The sequence is cut down to CDR3 DNA, 42 bases in frame from base 1. V is shortened by 4 bases, J by 5 bases, and the region joining them spans 14 bases. CDR1 and CDR2, per the germline V gene, are SGHDT and YYEEEE.

This clonotype was detected a few times. The antigen it binds to is not known. Within one base of it there is no much larger clone, and no base qualities were kept. Here the chain combines TRBV5-6 and TRBJ2-3, with TRBD2 as a weak D call on 6 bases. The sequenced material came from blood, either unsorted or a sorted T cell fraction (not recorded which). The sequence came from a male donor with ankylosing spondylitis. The nucleotides are TGTGCCAGCAGCGGCACCCGGCGGGGAGATACGCAGTATTTT. It translates as CASSGTRRGDTQYF.